This TCR beta chain was captured by sequencing in a study of cytomegalovirus exposure and HLA in healthy donors. Whole-study results and caveats: In a later analysis, specific HLA alleles were associated with 16,000 or so TCR beta sequences at a 0.05 false discovery rate.

PCR used 60 Vbeta primers and 13 Jbeta primers. Assay used: immunoSEQ multiplex PCR; TCRdb lists only in-frame clones, some missing. The data hold about 180,000 clones, with more than 65% observed a single time. To note about this clone: Its antigen is currently unknown.

The trim removed 4 bases at V and 4 bases at J, leaving 12 bases unmatched. The CDR3 consists of 17 residues. Germline loops: CDR1 SGDLS, CDR2 YYNGEE. V is TRBV9 and J is TRBJ2-2, with 8 bases lining up with TRBD2. The sample was PBMCs. The TCR comes from a woman between 45 and 65 years old in good health and CMV-seronegative. In nucleotides, the CDR3 is TGTGCCAGCAGCCTACTGGGACTAGACGTGGGCACCGGGGAGCTGTTTTTT. It is translated as CASSLLGLDVGTGELFF.